Here is one T cell receptor (beta chain) with its context. The germline gives CDR1 LNHDA, CDR2 SQIVND (reference sequence). The CDR3 sequence is 13 residues long. V was pared by 5 bases and J by 10 bases, with 9 bases of the junction left unmatched. This record comes from a study of CD8 T cells in Susac syndrome. After extraction with the RNeasy kit, about 0.45 to 1 ug of the RNA was reverse transcribed using random hexamers. Amplification of TCR beta CDR3 by immunoSEQ multiplex PCR spanned 54 Vbeta and 13 Jbeta. TCRdb used MiXCR to reprocess the immunoSEQ multiplex PCR reads, holding one entry per CDR3 protein. The sample contains about 430,000 distinct CDR3 sequences, about 85% of which appear only once.

The sequenced sample was CD8+ T cells from PBMCs. The clonotype originates from a human donor with multiple sclerosis. This chain joins TRBV19 and TRBJ1-1; 8 nucleotides agree with TRBD1. As DNA, the CDR3 is TGTGCCAGTAGTCTTTCGACAGGGGAAACAGCTTTCTTT. It codes for CASSLSTGETAFF.